Listed below are T cell receptor beta chains from one sample, sequenced in a study of shared T cell receptors in the human thymus. Data came from immunoSEQ multiplex PCR; TCRdb stores just in-frame clones and leaves some out. The data show hundreds of thousands of clones, around 87% seen once. Separately, the same data were catalogued under a study of human thymus T cells.

The sample was thymocytes. The receptor source for this set is a boy less than two years old with a congenital heart defect. Both conserved end residues are part of each CDR3. D genes are given only for firm matches. Expanded clones are given a class, and other clones once, few, many or no size at all.

j_call d_call v_call clone_size cdr3_nt cdr3_aa
TRBJ1-2 TRBD1 TRBV15 - TGTGCCACCAGCAGAGTCCTAAATCGACAGGGAGACTCCTATGGCTACACCTTC CATSRVLNRQGDSYGYTF
TRBJ1-2 - TRBV5-6 - TGTGCCAGCAGCCCGGGGTTGATAGAGGGCTACACCTTC CASSPGLIEGYTF
TRBJ2-7 TRBD2 TRBV28 - TGTGCCAGCAGTCTCCCCGGGGGGAGCTACGAGCAGTACTTC CASSLPGGSYEQYF
TRBJ2-3 TRBD2 TRBV9 - TGTGCCAGCAGCGTAGGCGGTAGCGGGAGGGATGGGCAGTATTTT CASSVGGSGRDGQYF
TRBJ2-1 TRBD2 TRBV11-3 - TGTGCCAGCAGCTTTGGAGCGGGAGGTCACAATGAGCAGTTCTTC CASSFGAGGHNEQFF
TRBJ1-1 - TRBV7-9 - TGTGCCAGCAGCTCCCCGGACTTTCCGAACACTGAAGCTTTCTTT CASSSPDFPNTEAFF
TRBJ1-4 TRBD1 TRBV5-1 once TGCGCCAGCAGCTCGGACAGGGGCCGGGCTAATGAAAAACTGTTTTTT CASSSDRGRANEKLFF
TRBJ2-5 TRBD2 TRBV5-1 - TGCGCCAGCAGCTTGGCCGGGGGGATAGGTCAAGAGACCCAGTACTTC CASSLAGGIGQETQYF
TRBJ2-7 - TRBV6-1 - TGTGCCGGCCGACGGGGGATTAACTACGAGCAGTACTTC CAGRRGINYEQYF
TRBJ2-7 TRBD2 TRBV7-9 - TGTGCCAGCAGCTCCTCCACAGGTGGGGAGGGCCGGGCCGAGCAGTACTTC CASSSSTGGEGRAEQYF
TRBJ2-7 - TRBV6-8 - TGTGCCAGCAGTTACCTAAACGCCTACGAGCAGTACTTC CASSYLNAYEQYF
TRBJ2-7 - TRBV5-1 few TGCGCCAGCAGCTTTTATGGGGCCGAGCAGTACTTC CASSFYGAEQYF
TRBJ1-1 TRBD1 TRBV29-1 - TGCAGCCCATGGGACAGGGAGGGTGGCACTGAAGCTTTCTTT CSPWDREGGTEAFF
TRBJ2-7 - TRBV10-3 - TGTGCCATCAGGGGGGACTGCTACGAGCAGTACTTC CAIRGDCYEQYF
TRBJ2-1 TRBD2 TRBV9 - TGTGCCAGCAGCGTAGCCCTTGTCCAGCGGGAGGATAGGAATGAGCAGTTCTTC CASSVALVQREDRNEQFF
TRBJ1-2 - TRBV2 - TGTGCCAGCAGTGTCGGCAGGAATAACTATGGCTACACCTTC CASSVGRNNYGYTF